This TCR beta chain was sequenced during a study of blood T cell repertoires in COVID-19. Only in-frame clones appear in the TCRdb table, and some are missing; sequencing was by immunoSEQ multiplex PCR. The sample gives roughly 380,000 clones, approximately 89% of which show up once; approximately 1.5% is in the top ten. Trimming cost V 6 bases and J 4 bases, with 4 bases left between them. The germline V gene has CDR1 SNHLY and CDR2 FYNNEI. This CDR3 spans 12 amino acids. The clonotype comes from a middle-aged woman with COVID-19, enrolled during active disease. The sample was peripheral blood. This chain links TRBV2 with TRBJ1-6; no clear D. CDR3 nucleotide sequence: TGTGCCAGCAGACAGTATAATTCACCCCTCCACTTT. It is translated as CASRQYNSPLHF. The full variable domain, completed using reference TRBV2 and TRBJ1-6, is EPEVTQTPSHQVTQMGQEVILRCVPISNHLYFYWYRQILGQKVEFLVSFYNNEISEKSEIFDDQFSVERPDGSNFTLKIRSTKLEDSAMYFCASRQYNSPLHFGNGTRLTVT.